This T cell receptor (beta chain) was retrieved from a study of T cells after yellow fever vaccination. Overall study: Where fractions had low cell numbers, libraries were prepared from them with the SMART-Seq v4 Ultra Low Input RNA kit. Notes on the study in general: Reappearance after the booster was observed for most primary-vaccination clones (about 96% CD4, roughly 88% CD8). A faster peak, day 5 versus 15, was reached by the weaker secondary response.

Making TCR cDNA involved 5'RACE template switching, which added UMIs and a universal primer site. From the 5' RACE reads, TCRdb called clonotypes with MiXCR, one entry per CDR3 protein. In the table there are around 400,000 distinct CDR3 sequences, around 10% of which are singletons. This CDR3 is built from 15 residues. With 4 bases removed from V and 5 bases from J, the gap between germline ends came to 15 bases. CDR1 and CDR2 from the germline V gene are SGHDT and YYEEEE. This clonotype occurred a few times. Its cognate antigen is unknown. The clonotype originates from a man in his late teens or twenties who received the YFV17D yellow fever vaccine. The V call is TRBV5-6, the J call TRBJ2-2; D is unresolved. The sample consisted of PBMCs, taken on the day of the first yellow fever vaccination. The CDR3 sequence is CASSRVPPETGELFF. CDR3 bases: TGTGCCAGCAGCCGGGTCCCCCCGGAGACCGGGGAGCTGTTTTTT.